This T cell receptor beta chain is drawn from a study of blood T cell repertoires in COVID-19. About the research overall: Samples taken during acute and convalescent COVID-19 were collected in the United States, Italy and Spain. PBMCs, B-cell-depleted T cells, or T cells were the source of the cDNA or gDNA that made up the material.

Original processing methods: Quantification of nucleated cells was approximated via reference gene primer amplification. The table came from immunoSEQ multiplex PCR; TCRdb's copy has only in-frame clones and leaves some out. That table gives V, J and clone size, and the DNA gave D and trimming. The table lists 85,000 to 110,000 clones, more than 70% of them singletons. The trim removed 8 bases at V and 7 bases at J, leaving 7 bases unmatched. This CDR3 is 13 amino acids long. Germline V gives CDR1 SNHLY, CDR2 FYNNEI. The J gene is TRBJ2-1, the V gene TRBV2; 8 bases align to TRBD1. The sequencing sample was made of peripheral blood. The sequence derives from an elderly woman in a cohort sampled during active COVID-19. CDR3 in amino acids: CASHGQGVNEQFF. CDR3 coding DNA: TGTGCCAGCCATGGACAGGGAGTGAATGAGCAGTTCTTC.